This TCR beta chain was captured in a study of long-term antiretroviral therapy in people with HIV. The junction had 9 bases not matched to a gene; V was cut back by 5 bases and J by 0 bases. Germline V gives CDR1 GTSNPN, CDR2 SVGIG (reference sequence). CDR3 size: 15 residues. Running of the v3.0 immunoSEQ assay took place at survey level. Profiling relied on immunoSEQ multiplex PCR, and the TCRdb table lists in-frame clones only, not all of them. This sample has tens of thousands of clones, with roughly four fifths found just once. The receptor was isolated from a man aged 45-65 years with HIV. The sample in question was unsorted PBMCs, obtained 0.4 years after starting antiretroviral therapy. V usage is TRBV30 and J usage is TRBJ1-1, with 7 bases aligning to TRBD1. CDR3 residues: CAWGHRGTLNTEAFF. The CDR3 DNA is TGTGCCTGGGGCCACAGGGGAACTTTGAACACTGAAGCTTTCTTT.